Presented here are 10 T cell receptor beta chains from one specimen sequenced in a study of blood T cell repertoires in COVID-19. Clones were sequenced by immunoSEQ multiplex PCR, and TCRdb holds only the in-frame ones, with some missing. The sample has tens of thousands of clones; roughly nine tenths are singletons. The sequencing input was peripheral blood. These receptors were collected from a man between 60 and 75 years old with COVID-19, enrolled during active disease.

This clone was seen once. The CDR3 region is CASSQDLGDQPQHF. The CDR3 nucleotides are TGTGCCAGCAGCCAAGATCTCGGGGATCAGCCCCAGCATTTT. The rearrangement links TRBV4-2 to TRBJ1-5, with D uncertain. CDR1 is LGHNA and CDR2 is YNFKEQ in the germline V gene. CDR3 length: 14 residues. Trimming removed 0 bases from V and 5 bases from J, with 8 bases in between.

The rearrangement links TRBV30 to TRBJ2-7; D is undetermined. The germline V gene encodes CDR1 GTSNPN and CDR2 SVGIG (reference sequence). The CDR3 runs 13 residues. The germline V and J ends were trimmed by 5 bases and 3 bases, with 14 bases remaining between them. CDR3 bases: TGTGCCTGGGACACATGGGCTGGCTACGAGCAGTACTTC. It translates to CAWDTWAGYEQYF.

The genes are TRBV29-1 and TRBJ2-1; 7 bases agree with TRBD2. In germline, CDR1 is SQVTM, CDR2 ANQGSEA. The CDR3 runs 12 residues. The V gene end was trimmed by 5 bases and the J gene end by 4 bases; junction bases not matched to a gene: 2. The CDR3 bases are TGCAGCGTTTTCGGGGGGTACAATGAGCAGTTCTTC. Residues: CSVFGGYNEQFF.

The genes are TRBV7-9 and TRBJ2-1, with 7 bases matching TRBD1. CDR1 is SEHNR, CDR2 FQNEAQ, per germline (reference sequence). The J segment lost 7 bases and the V segment lost 5 bases, leaving 11 bases of the junction unmatched. This CDR3 contains 15 residues. The CDR3 DNA reads TGTGCCAGCAGCCCGAACAGGGGAAATAGGAATGAGCAGTTCTTC. Protein: CASSPNRGNRNEQFF.

The V call is TRBV5-6, the J call TRBJ2-1; 8 nucleotides align to TRBD2. With 6 bases clipped from V and 4 bases from J, the junction kept 9 bases outside the gene matches. The CDR3 has 15 amino acids. CDR1 is SGHDT, CDR2 YYEEEE, per germline. The CDR3 loop reads CASTPERGRYNEQFF. In nucleotides, the CDR3 is TGTGCCAGCACCCCGGAGCGGGGGAGATACAATGAGCAGTTCTTC.

The V gene is TRBV6-2 or TRBV6-3, the J gene TRBJ1-4, with D perhaps matching TRBD1 (6 bases). With 3 bases removed from V and 10 bases from J, the gap between germline ends came to 12 bases. CDR1 and CDR2 (germline): MNHEY, SVGEGT. This CDR3 contains 13 residues. The CDR3 DNA is TGTGCCAGCAGTTATGGGACAAGGGGAAAACTGTTTTTT. Its protein product is CASSYGTRGKLFF.

This sequence joins TRBV6-2 or TRBV6-3 and TRBJ2-2, with 14 bases identical to TRBD2. From germline, CDR1 is MNHEY and CDR2 SVGEGT. This CDR3 is 16 amino acids long. V gave up 4 bases and J gave up 4 bases; unmatched junction bases: 2. The CDR3 here is CASSSGLAGVTGELFF. CDR3 bases: TGTGCCAGCAGTTCGGGACTAGCGGGAGTCACCGGGGAGCTGTTTTTT.

V and J are TRBV12-5 and TRBJ1-2; perhaps TRBD1 as D (6 bases). This CDR3 spans 15 amino acids. Trimming stripped 4 bases from V and 8 bases from J, with 20 bases between. Germline V gene data show CDR1 as LGHNT and CDR2 as FRNRAP. The CDR3 loop reads CASGSDQSRGAGYTF. CDR3 nucleotide sequence: TGTGCTAGTGGTTCGGACCAATCACGGGGGGCGGGCTACACCTTC.

This chain uses TRBV7-2 with TRBJ2-7; a possible D gene is TRBD1 (5 bases). V gave up 6 bases and J gave up 2 bases, with 14 bases separating them. Looked up from germline, CDR1 is SGHTA and CDR2 is FQGNSA. CDR3 length: 14 amino acids. The chain's CDR3 is CASSSRVPPYEQYF. In DNA form, the CDR3 reads TGTGCCAGCAGTTCCAGGGTCCCCCCCTACGAGCAGTACTTC.

The chain combines TRBV2 with TRBJ2-7; D is unresolved. The germline CDR1 and CDR2 sequences are SNHLY and FYNNEI. V gave up 6 bases and J gave up 3 bases, with 6 bases separating them. The CDR3 consists of 11 residues. The CDR3, as DNA: TGTGCCAGCAGGACAAGCTACGAGCAGTACTTC. It is translated as CASRTSYEQYF.